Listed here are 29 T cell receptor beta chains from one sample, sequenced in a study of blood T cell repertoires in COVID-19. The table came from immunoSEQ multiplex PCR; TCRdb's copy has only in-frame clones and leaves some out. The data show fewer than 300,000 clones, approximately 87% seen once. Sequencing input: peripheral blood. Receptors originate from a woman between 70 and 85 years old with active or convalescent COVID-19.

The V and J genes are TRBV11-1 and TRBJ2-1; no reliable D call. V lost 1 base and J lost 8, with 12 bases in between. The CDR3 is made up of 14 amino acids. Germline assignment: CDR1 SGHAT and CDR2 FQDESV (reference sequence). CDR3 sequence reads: CASSLVRSGHEQFF. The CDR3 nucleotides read TGTGCCAGCAGCTTAGTCCGCAGTGGTCATGAGCAGTTCTTC.

The chain's CDR3 is CASSVGTGGYNEQFF. The CDR3 DNA follows: TGTGCCAGCAGTGTTGGAACGGGAGGATACAATGAGCAGTTCTTC. J is TRBJ2-1 and V is TRBV25-1, with 7 bases identical to TRBD2. CDR3 length: 15 amino acids. Germline CDR1 is MGHDK and CDR2 is SYGVNS. The junction had 7 bases not matched to a gene; V was cut back by 4 bases and J by 4 bases.

CDR3 sequence: CASSFSGTALSGNTIYF. In DNA, the CDR3 is TGCGCCAGCAGCTTCTCGGGGACAGCGCTCTCTGGAAACACCATATATTTT. The rearrangement links TRBV5-1 to TRBJ1-3; 7 nucleotides match TRBD1. The CDR3 length is 17 residues. Germline V CDR1 and CDR2: SGHRS, YFSETQ. V shed 2 bases and J 0 bases; nucleotides not matched to a gene: 8. The full variable domain, completed using reference TRBV5-1 and TRBJ1-3, is KAGVTQTPRYLIKTRGQQVTLSCSPISGHRSVSWYQQTPGQGLQFLFEYFSETQRNKGNFPGRFSGRQFSNSRSEMNVSTLELGDSALYLCASSFSGTALSGNTIYFGEGSWLTVV.

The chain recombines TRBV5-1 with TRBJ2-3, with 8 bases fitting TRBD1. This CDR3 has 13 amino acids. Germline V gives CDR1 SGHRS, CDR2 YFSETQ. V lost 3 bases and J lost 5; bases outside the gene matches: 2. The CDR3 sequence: CASSWGQVDTQYF. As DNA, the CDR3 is TGCGCCAGCAGCTGGGGACAGGTAGATACGCAGTATTTT.

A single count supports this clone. The CDR3 loop is CASSLGTSGGSHEQYF. Here the CDR3 DNA reads TGTGCCAGCAGCCTGGGGACTAGCGGGGGTAGCCACGAGCAGTACTTC. This chain links TRBV6-6 with TRBJ2-7; 14 bases align to TRBD2. Germline CDR1 reads MNHNY; CDR2 reads SVGAGI (reference sequence). CDR3 length equals 16 residues. Trimming took 6 bases from V and 5 from J; bases not matched to a gene: 9.

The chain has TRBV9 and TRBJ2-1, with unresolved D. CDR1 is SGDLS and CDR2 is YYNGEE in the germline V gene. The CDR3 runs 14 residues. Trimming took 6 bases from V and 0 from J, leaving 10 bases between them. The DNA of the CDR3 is TGTGCCAGCAACCCCGGTAGCTCCTACAATGAGCAGTTCTTC. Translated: CASNPGSSYNEQFF.

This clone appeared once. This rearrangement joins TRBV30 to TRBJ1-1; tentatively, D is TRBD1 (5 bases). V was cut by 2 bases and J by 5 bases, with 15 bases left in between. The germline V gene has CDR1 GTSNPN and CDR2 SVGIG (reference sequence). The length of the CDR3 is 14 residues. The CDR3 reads CAWSPGEGWTEAFF. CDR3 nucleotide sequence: TGTGCCTGGAGTCCGGGGGAGGGATGGACTGAAGCTTTCTTT.

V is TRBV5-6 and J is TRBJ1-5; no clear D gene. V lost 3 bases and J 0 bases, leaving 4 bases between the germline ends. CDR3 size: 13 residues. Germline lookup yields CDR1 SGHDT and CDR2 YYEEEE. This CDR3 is CASSSYSNQPQHF. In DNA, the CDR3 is TGTGCCAGCAGCTCTTATAGCAATCAGCCCCAGCATTTT.

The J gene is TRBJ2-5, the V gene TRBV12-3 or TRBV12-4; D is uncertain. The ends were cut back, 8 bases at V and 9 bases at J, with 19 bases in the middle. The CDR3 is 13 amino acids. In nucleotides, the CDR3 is TGTGCCAGCCTTCTGACCCCATCCGAGGCCCAGTACTTC. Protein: CASLLTPSEAQYF.

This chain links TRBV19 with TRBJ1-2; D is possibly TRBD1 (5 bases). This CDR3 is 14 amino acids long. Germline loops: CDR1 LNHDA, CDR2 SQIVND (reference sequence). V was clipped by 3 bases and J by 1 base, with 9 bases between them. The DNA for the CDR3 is TGTGCCAGTAGTATCCCGCAGGGTAACTATGGCTACACCTTC. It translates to CASSIPQGNYGYTF.

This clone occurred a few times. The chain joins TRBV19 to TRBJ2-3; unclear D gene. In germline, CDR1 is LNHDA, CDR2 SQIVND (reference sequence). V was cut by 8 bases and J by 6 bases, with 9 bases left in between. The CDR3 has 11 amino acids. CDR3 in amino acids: CASRFGDTQYF. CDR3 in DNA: TGTGCCAGTCGGTTCGGGGATACGCAGTATTTT.

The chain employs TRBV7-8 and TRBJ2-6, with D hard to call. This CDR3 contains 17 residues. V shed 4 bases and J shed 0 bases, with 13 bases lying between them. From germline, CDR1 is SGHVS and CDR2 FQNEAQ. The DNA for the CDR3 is TGTGCCAGCAGCTCCCGCAGACTGAGCTCTGGGGCCAACGTCCTGACTTTC. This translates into CASSSRRLSSGANVLTF.

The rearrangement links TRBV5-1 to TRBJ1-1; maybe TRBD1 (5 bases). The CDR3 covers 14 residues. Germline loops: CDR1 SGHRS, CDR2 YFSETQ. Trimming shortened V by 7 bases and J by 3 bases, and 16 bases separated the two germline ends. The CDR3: CASSWGVVDTEAFF. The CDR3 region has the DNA TGCGCCAGCTCCTGGGGGGTAGTGGACACTGAAGCTTTCTTT.

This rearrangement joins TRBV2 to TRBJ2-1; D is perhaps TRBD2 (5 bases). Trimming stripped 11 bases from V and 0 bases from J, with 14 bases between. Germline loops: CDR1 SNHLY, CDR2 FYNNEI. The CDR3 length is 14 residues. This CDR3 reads CAGTGSHSYNEQFF. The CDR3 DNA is TGTGCCGGCACGGGGTCACACTCCTACAATGAGCAGTTCTTC. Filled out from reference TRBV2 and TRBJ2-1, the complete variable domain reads EPEVTQTPSHQVTQMGQEVILRCVPISNHLYFYWYRQILGQKVEFLVSFYNNEISEKSEIFDDQFSVERPDGSNFTLKIRSTKLEDSAMYFCAGTGSHSYNEQFFGPGTRLTVL.

In nucleotides, the CDR3 is TGCGCCAGCAGCTCAACGACAGGGGGCGAGGAAAAACTGTTTTTT. It specifies CASSSTTGGEEKLFF. V is TRBV5-1 and J is TRBJ1-4; 10 bases map to TRBD1. CDR1 is SGHRS and CDR2 is YFSETQ in the germline V gene. The length of the CDR3 is 15 residues. V lost 3 bases to trimming and J lost 8 bases; unmatched junction nucleotides: 7.

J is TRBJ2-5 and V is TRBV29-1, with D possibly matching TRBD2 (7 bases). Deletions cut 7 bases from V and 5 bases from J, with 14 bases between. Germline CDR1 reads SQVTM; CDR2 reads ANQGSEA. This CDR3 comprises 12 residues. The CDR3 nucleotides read TGCAGCGCTCGGGGGGCCCATGAGACCCAGTACTTC. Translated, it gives CSARGAHETQYF.

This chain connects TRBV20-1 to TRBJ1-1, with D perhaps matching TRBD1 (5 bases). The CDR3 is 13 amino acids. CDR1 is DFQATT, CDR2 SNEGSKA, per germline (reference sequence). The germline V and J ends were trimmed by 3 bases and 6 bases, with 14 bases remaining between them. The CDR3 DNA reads TGCAGTGCTAGTAGGTCGGGGGTCCCTGAAGCTTTCTTT. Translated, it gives CSASRSGVPEAFF.

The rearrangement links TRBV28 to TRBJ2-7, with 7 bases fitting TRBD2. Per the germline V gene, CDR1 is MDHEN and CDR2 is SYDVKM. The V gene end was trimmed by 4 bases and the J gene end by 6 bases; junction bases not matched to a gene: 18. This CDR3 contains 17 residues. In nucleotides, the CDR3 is TGTGCCAGCAGTTCCCCGGGGCTAGCGGACGGAAGTGGCGAGCAGTACTTC. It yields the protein CASSSPGLADGSGEQYF.

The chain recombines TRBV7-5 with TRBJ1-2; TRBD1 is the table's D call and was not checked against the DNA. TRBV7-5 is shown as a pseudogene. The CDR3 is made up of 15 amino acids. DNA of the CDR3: TGTGCCAGAAGCTTAGGTCTGGGCAGGGGGCTGGGCTACACCTTC. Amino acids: CARSLGLGRGLGYTF.

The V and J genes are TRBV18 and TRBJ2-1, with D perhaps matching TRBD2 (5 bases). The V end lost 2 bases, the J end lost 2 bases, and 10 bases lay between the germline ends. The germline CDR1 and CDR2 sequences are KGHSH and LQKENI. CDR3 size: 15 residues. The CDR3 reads CASSPRESAYNEQFF. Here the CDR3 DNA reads TGTGCCAGCTCACCAAGGGAGTCCGCCTACAATGAGCAGTTCTTC.

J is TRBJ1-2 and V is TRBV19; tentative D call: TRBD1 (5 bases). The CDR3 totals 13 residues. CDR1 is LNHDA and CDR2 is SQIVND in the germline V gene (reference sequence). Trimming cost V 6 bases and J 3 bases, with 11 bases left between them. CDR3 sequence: CASRPAGYYGYTF. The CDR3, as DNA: TGTGCCAGTAGACCGGCAGGGTACTATGGCTACACCTTC.

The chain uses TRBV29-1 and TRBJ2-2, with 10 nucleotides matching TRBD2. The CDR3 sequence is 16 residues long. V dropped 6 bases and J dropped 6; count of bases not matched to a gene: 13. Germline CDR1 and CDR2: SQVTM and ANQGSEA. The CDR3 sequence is CSVIKKRGGPSGELFF. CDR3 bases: TGCAGCGTCATTAAAAAGCGGGGGGGCCCTTCCGGGGAGCTGTTTTTT.

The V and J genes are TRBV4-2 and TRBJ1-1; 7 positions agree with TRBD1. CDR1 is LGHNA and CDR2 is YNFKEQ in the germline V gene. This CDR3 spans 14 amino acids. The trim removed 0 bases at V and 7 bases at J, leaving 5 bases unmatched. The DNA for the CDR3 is TGTGCCAGCAGCCAAGATGGGCAGGGGGGTGAAGCTTTCTTT. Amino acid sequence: CASSQDGQGGEAFF.

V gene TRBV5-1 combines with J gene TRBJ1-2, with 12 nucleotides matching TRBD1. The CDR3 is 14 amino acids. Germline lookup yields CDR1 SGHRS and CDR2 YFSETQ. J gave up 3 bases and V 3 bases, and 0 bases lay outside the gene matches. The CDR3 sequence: CASSWDRGHYGYTF. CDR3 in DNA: TGCGCCAGCAGCTGGGACAGGGGGCACTATGGCTACACCTTC.

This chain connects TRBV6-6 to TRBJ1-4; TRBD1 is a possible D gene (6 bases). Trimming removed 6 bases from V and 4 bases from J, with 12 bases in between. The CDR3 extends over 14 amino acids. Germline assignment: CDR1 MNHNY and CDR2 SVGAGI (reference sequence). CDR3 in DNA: TGTGCCAGCAGGCTAGGACAGAATAATGAAAAACTGTTTTTT. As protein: CASRLGQNNEKLFF.

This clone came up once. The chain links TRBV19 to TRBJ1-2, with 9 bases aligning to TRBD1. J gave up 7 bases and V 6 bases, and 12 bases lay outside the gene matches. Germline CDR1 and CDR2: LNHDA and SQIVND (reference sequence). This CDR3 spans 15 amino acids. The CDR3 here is CASRNSVGQGFGYTF. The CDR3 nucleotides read TGTGCCAGTAGAAACTCCGTAGGACAGGGGTTTGGCTACACCTTC.

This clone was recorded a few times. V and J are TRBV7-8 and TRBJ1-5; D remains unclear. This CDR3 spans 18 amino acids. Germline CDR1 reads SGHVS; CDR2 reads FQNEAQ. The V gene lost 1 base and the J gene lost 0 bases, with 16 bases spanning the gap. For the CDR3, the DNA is TGTGCCAGCAGCTTAGTAGGCGGAAATCAAAATAGCAATCAGCCCCAGCATTTT. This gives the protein CASSLVGGNQNSNQPQHF.

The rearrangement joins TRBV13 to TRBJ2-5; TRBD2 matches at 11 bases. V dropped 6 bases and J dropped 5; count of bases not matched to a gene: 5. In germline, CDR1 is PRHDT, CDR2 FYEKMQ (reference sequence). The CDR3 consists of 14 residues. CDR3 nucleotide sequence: TGTGCCAGCAGTCATAGCGGGGGGGCTGAGACCCAGTACTTC. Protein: CASSHSGGAETQYF.

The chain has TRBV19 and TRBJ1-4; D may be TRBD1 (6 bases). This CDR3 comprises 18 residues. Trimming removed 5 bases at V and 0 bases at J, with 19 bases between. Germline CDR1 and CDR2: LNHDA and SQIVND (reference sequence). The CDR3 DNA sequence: TGTGCCAGTAGTGCTACAGGGTTGGGAACCGCAACTAATGAAAAACTGTTTTTT. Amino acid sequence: CASSATGLGTATNEKLFF.